The present TCR beta chain was sequenced within a study of blood T cells in healthy people across ages. The wider study: Roughly one uniquely barcoded beta molecule per two T cells was captured.

Peripheral blood was drawn, approximately 9.7 milliliters per donor. Combining a sample-barcoded 5' primer with a J-beta primer mix, a second PCR ran for roughly 7 to 11 cycles. TCRdb reprocessed the 5' RACE reads via MiXCR and lists one record per CDR3 protein. The sample consists of hundreds of thousands of distinct CDR3 sequences, less than 35% of them appearing once. Study-level findings and limits: Getting older went along with TCR beta diversity per million T cells dropping roughly linearly.

This clonotype showed up many times. The antigen remains unidentified. Looked up from germline, CDR1 is MNHEY and CDR2 is SVGAGI. V lost 6 bases, J lost 11 bases, and 26 bases lay in between. The length of the CDR3 is 16 residues. The sequence came from a woman over 75 in good health. The sequencing sample was made of blood. The chain combines TRBV6-5 with TRBJ2-4; D is perhaps TRBD1 (6 bases). DNA of the CDR3: TGTGCCAGCAGCACCCCTGGGGGCGCAGGGGCCTATGTTCAGTACTTC. Protein: CASSTPGGAGAYVQYF.